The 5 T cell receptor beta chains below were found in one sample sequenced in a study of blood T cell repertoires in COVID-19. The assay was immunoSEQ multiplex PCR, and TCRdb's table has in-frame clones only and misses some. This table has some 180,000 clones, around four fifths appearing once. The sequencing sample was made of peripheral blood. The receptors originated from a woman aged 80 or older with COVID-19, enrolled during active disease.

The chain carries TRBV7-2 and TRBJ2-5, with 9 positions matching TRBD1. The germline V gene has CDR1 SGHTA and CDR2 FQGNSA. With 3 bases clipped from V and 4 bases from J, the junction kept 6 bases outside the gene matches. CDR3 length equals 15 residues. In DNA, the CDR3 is TGTGCCAGCAGCTTCTACAGGGGGCAGGCAGAGACCCAGTACTTC. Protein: CASSFYRGQAETQYF.

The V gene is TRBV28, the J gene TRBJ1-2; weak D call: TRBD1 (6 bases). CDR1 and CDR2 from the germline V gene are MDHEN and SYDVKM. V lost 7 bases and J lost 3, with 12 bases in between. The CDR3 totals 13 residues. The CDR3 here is CASKPGDDYGYTF. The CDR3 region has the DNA TGTGCCAGCAAGCCAGGGGACGACTATGGCTACACCTTC.

CDR3 residues: CASSSDGKSGNTIYF. CDR3 in DNA: TGTGCCAGCAGCTCAGACGGGAAATCTGGAAACACCATATATTTT. This chain links TRBV7-9 with TRBJ1-3; no clear D. This CDR3 comprises 15 residues. Between the trimmed V and J ends, which lost 4 bases and 1 base, there was a span of 11 bases. Germline V gene lookup returns CDR1 SEHNR and CDR2 FQNEAQ (reference sequence).

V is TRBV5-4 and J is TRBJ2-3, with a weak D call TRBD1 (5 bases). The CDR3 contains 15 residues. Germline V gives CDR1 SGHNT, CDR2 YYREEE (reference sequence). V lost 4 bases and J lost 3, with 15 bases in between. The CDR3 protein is CASSTSRVRTDTQYF. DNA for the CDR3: TGTGCCAGCAGCACAAGCAGGGTAAGAACAGATACGCAGTATTTT.

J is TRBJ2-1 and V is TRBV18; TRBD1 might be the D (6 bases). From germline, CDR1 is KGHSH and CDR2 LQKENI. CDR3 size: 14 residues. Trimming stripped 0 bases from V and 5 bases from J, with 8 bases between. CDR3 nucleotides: TGTGCCAGCTCACCACCGGCAGGGGACAATGAGCAGTTCTTC. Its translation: CASSPPAGDNEQFF. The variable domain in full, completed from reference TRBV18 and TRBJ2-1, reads NAGVMQNPRHLVRRRGQEARLRCSPMKGHSHVYWYRQLPEEGLKFMVYLQKENIIDESGMPKERFSAEFPKEGPSILRIQQVVRGDSAAYFCASSPPAGDNEQFFGPGTRLTVL.